Presented here are 3 T cell receptor beta chains from one specimen sequenced in a study of T-cell reconstitution after alpha-beta-depleted transplantation in children (dated by TCRdb to 2016 to 2017). What the treatment or condition label conveys for this sample: allogeneic hematopoietic cell transplantation with graft depleted of TCRalphabeta T cells and CD19 B cells. Libraries were made using PCR. TCRdb lists the instrument as Illumina HiSeq 2500. TCR libraries were prepared with molecular barcoding, using unique molecular identifiers to normalize TCRbeta repertoire quantification. The public reads were run again by TCRdb, first through fastp at Q25 and then through MiXCR, and only productive beta chains were kept. Rows are combined by CDR3 protein, so each entry shows the most common genes and DNA. The sample data list about 980,000 distinct CDR3 sequences, and roughly 29% of these were observed just once. The ten largest account for 28% of the sample.

The specimen comprised PBMCs, mostly from graft donor cells, sampled 360 days after TCRalphabeta/CD19-depleted stem cell transplant. The source is a boy under two years old who had a stem cell transplant for SCID, so the T cells may come from the graft donor.

This clonotype was counted only a few times. This chain links TRBV6-5 with TRBJ1-6, with 8 positions matching TRBD1. The CDR3 has 15 residues. The germline V gene encodes CDR1 MNHEY and CDR2 SVGAGI. V shed 1 base and J 8 bases; nucleotides not matched to a gene: 4. For the CDR3, the DNA is TGTGCCAGCAGTTACTTTGGACAGGGTGATTCACCCCTCCACTTT. Translation: CASSYFGQGDSPLHF.

The chain recombines TRBV29-1 with TRBJ2-5, with D possibly matching TRBD2 (5 bases). Trimming removed 4 bases at V and 2 bases at J, with 11 bases between. Germline-derived CDR1 and CDR2 are SQVTM and ANQGSEA. This CDR3 region has 13 residues. The CDR3 DNA follows: TGCAGCGTTGGGAGGCCCAGTCAAGAGACCCAGTACTTC. Translation: CSVGRPSQETQYF.

The gene calls are TRBV15 and TRBJ1-4, with D tentatively TRBD1 (5 bases). With 8 bases removed from V and 7 bases from J, the gap between germline ends came to 14 bases. The CDR3 consists of 13 residues. CDR1 is LNHNV, CDR2 YYDKDF, per germline (reference sequence). The CDR3 DNA follows: TGTGCCACCGCCCGGGCAGGGAGTGAAAAACTGTTTTTT. This translates into CATARAGSEKLFF.